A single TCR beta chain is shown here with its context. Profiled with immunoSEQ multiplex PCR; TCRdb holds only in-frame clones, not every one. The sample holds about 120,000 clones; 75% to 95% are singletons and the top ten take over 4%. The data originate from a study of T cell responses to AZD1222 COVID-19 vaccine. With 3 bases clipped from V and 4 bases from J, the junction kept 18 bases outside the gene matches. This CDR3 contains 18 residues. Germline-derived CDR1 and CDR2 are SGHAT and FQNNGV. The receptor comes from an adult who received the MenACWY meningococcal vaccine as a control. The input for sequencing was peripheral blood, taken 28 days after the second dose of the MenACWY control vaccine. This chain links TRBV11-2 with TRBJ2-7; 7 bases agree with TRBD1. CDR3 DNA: TGTGCCAGCAGCTTCAATACCGGACAGGCGACCGATCCTTACGAGCAGTACGTC. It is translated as CASSFNTGQATDPYEQYV.